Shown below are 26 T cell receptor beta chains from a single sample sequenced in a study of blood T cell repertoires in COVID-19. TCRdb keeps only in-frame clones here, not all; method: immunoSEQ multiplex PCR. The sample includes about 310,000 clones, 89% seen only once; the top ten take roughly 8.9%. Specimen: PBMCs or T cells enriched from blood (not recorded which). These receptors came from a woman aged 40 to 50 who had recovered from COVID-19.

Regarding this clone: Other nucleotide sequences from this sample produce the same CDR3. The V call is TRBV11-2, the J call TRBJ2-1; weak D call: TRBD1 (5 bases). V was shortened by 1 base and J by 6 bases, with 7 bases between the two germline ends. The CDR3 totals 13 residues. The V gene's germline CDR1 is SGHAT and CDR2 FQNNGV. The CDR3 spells CASSLGQGNEQFF. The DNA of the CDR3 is TGTGCCAGCAGCTTAGGCCAGGGCAATGAGCAGTTCTTC.

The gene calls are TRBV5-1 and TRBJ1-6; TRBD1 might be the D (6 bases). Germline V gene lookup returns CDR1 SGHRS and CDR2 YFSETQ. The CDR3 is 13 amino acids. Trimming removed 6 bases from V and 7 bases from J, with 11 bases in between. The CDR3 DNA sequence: TGCGCCAGCATGGACAGCATAAATTCACCCCTCCACTTT. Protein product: CASMDSINSPLHF.

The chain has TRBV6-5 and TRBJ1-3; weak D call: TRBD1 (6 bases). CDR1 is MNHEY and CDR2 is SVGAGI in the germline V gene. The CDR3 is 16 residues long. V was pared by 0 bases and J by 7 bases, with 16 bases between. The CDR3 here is CASSYSKGGFRNTIYF. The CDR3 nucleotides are TGTGCCAGCAGTTACTCGAAAGGGGGTTTTCGTAACACCATATATTTT.

The CDR3 nucleotides are TGTGCCACAAATAACAGGGGACAGAACACTGAAGCTTTCTTT. Its translation: CATNNRGQNTEAFF. The chain links TRBV19 to TRBJ1-1; 7 bases match TRBD1. The V segment lost 10 bases and the J segment 1 base; nucleotides outside the gene matches: 9. This CDR3 comprises 14 residues. Germline V CDR1 and CDR2: LNHDA, SQIVND (reference sequence).

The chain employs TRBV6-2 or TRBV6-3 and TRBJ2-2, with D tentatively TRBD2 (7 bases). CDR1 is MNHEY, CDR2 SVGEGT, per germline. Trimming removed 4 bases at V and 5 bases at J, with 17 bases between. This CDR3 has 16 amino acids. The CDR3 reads CASSWEGVELTGELFF. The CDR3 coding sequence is TGTGCCAGCAGTTGGGAGGGGGTGGAACTAACCGGGGAGCTGTTTTTT.

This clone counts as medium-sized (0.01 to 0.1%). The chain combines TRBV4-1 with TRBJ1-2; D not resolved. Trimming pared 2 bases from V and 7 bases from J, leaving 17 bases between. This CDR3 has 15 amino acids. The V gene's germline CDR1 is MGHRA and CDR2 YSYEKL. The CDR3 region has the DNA TGCGCCAGCAGCCAATCTCGGGCCTCGGGGTCTGGCTACACCTTC. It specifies CASSQSRASGSGYTF.

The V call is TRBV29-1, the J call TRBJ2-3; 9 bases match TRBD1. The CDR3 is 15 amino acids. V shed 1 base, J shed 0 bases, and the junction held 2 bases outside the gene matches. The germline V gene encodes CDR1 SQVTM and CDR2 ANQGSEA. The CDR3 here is CSVEGGQGSTDTQYF. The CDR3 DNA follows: TGCAGCGTTGAAGGGGGACAGGGAAGCACAGATACGCAGTATTTT.

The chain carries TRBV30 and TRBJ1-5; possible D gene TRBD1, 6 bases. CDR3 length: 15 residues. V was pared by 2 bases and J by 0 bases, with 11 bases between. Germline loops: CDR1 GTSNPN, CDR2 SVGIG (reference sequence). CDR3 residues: CAWSRGSDSNQPQHF. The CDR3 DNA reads TGTGCCTGGAGTAGGGGGAGTGATAGCAATCAGCCCCAGCATTTT. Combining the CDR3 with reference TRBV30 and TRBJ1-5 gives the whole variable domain SQTIHQWPATLVQPVGSPLSLECTVEGTSNPNLYWYRQAAGRGLQLLFYSVGIGQISSEVPQNLSASRPQDRQFILSSKKLLLSDSGFYLCAWSRGSDSNQPQHFGDGTRLSIL.

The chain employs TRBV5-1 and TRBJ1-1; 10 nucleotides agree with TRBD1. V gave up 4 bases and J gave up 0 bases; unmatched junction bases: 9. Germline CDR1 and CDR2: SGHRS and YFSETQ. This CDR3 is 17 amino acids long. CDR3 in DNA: TGCGCCAGCAGCCCTGACCCGACAGGGGGCGTGAACACTGAAGCTTTCTTT. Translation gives CASSPDPTGGVNTEAFF. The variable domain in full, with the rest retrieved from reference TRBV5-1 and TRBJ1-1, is KAGVTQTPRYLIKTRGQQVTLSCSPISGHRSVSWYQQTPGQGLQFLFEYFSETQRNKGNFPGRFSGRQFSNSRSEMNVSTLELGDSALYLCASSPDPTGGVNTEAFFGQGTRLTVV.

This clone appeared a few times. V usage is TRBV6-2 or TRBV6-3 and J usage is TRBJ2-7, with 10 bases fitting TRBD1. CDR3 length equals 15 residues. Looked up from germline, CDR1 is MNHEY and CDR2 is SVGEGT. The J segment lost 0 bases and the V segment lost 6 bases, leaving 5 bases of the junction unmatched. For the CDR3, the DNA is TGTGCCAGCAGCTGGGGACAGGGGATCTCCTACGAGCAGTACTTC. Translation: CASSWGQGISYEQYF.

The CDR3 reads CATRDSYNEQFF. DNA for the CDR3: TGTGCCACCAGGGACAGTTACAATGAGCAGTTCTTC. The gene calls are TRBV24-1 and TRBJ2-1; maybe TRBD1 (6 bases). The CDR3 contains 12 residues. Looked up from germline, CDR1 is KGHDR and CDR2 is SFDVKD. V was shortened by 7 bases and J by 4 bases, with 7 bases between the two germline ends.

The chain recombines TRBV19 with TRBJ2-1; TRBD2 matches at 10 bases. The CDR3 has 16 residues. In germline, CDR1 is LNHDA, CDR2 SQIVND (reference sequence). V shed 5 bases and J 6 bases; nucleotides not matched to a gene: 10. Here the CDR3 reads CASSRSSGRMTNEQFF. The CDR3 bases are TGTGCCAGTAGTCGATCTAGCGGGAGAATGACCAATGAGCAGTTCTTC. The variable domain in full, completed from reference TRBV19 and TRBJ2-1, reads DGGITQSPKYLFRKEGQNVTLSCEQNLNHDAMYWYRQDPGQGLRLIYYSQIVNDFQKGDIAEGYSVSREKKESFPLTVTSAQKNPTAFYLCASSRSSGRMTNEQFFGPGTRLTVL.

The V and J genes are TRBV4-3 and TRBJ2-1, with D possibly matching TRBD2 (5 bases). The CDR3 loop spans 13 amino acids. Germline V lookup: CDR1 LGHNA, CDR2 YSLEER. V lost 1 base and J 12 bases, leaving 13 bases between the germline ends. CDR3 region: CASSQGLERGQFF. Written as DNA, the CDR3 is TGCGCCAGCAGCCAAGGGTTGGAACGGGGGCAGTTCTTC.

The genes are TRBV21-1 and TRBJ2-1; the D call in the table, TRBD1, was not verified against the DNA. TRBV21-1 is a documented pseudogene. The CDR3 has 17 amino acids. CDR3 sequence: CASTPPGQRDYYNEQFF. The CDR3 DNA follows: TGTGCCAGCACTCCTCCGGGACAGAGGGATTACTACAATGAGCAGTTCTTC.

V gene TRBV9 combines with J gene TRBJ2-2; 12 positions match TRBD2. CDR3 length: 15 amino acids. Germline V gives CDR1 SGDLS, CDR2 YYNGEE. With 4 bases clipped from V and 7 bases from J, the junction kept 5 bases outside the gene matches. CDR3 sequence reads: CASSPSGRAVGELFF. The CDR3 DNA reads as TGTGCCAGCAGCCCTAGCGGGAGGGCCGTCGGGGAGCTGTTTTTT.

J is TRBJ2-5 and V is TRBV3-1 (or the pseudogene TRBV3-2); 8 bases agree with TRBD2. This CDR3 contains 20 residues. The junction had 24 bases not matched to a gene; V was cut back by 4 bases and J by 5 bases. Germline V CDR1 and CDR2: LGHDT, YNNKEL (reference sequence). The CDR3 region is CASSLDRGGAPDSDWETQYF. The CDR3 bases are TGTGCCAGCAGCCTCGACCGGGGGGGCGCCCCGGATTCGGATTGGGAGACCCAGTACTTC.

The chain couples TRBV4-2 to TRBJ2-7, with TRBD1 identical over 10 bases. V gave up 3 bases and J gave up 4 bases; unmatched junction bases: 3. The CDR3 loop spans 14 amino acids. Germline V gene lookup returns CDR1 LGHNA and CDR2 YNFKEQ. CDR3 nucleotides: TGTGCCAGCAGCCACGGGACAGGGGCATACGAGCAGTACTTC. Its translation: CASSHGTGAYEQYF.

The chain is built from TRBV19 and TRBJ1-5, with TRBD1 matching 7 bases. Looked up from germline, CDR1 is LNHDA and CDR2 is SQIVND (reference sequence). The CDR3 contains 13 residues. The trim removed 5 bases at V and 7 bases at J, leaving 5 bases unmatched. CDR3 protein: CASSRQGNQPQHF. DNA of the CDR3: TGTGCCAGTAGTCGACAGGGAAACCAGCCCCAGCATTTT.

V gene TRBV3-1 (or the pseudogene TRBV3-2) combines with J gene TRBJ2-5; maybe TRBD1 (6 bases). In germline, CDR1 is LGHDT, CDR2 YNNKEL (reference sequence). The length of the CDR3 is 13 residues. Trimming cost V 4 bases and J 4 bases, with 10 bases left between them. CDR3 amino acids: CASSLGTLETQYF. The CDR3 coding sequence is TGTGCCAGCAGCCTCGGGACACTAGAGACCCAGTACTTC.

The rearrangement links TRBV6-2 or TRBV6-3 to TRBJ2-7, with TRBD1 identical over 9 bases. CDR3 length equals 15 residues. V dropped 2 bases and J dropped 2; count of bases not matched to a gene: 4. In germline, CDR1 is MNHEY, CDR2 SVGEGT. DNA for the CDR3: TGTGCCAGCAGTTACCCGACAGGGGGGCCCTACGAGCAGTACTTC. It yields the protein CASSYPTGGPYEQYF.

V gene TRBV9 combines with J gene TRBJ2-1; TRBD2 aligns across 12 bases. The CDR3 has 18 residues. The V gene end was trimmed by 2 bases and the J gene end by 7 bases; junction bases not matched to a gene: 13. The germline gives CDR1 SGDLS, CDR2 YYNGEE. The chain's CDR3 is CASSVQASGGAELNEQFF. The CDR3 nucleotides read TGTGCCAGCAGCGTTCAAGCTAGCGGGGGGGCCGAGTTGAATGAGCAGTTCTTC.

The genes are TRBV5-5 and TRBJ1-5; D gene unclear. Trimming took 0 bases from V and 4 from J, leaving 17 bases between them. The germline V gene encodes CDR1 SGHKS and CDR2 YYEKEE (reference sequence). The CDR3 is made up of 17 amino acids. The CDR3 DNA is TGTGCCAGCAGCTTGGGGCTCGGCGGAGTGATAAATCAGCCCCAGCATTTT. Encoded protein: CASSLGLGGVINQPQHF.

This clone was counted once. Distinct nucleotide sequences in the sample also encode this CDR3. This CDR3 is CASSDGYGYTF. The CDR3 DNA sequence: TGTGCCAGCAGTGACGGTTATGGCTACACCTTC. The chain links TRBV2 to TRBJ1-2, with unresolved D. Germline V gene data show CDR1 as SNHLY and CDR2 as FYNNEI. The CDR3 loop spans 11 amino acids. The V gene lost 3 bases and the J gene lost 5 bases, with 4 bases spanning the gap.

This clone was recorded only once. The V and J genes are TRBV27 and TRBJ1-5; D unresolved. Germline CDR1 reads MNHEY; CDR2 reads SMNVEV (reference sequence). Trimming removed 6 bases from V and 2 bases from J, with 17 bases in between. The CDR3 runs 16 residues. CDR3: CASRSTSRGGNQPQHF. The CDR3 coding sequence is TGTGCCAGCAGATCCACCTCCCGCGGGGGCAATCAGCCCCAGCATTTT.

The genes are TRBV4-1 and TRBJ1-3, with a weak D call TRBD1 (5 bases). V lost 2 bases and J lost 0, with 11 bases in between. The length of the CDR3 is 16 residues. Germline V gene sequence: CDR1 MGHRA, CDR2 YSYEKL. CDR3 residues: CASSQSVRGSGNTIYF. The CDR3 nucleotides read TGCGCCAGCAGCCAAAGCGTTAGGGGCTCTGGAAACACCATATATTTT.

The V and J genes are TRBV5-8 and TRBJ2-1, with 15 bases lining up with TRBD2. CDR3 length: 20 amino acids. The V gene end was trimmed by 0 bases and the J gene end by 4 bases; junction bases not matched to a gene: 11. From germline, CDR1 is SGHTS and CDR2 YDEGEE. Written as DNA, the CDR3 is TGTGCCAGCAGCTTGGCCTACGGACTAGCGGGGGGGCCACGTTACAATGAGCAGTTCTTC. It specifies CASSLAYGLAGGPRYNEQFF.